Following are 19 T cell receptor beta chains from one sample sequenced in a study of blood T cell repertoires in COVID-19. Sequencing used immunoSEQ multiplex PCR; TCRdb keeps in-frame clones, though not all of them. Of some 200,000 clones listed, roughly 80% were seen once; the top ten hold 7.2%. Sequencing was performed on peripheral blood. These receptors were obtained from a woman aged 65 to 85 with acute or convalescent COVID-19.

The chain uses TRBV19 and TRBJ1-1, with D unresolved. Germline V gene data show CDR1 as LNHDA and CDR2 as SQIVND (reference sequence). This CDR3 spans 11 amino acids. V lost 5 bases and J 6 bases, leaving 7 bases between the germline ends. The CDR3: CASSWAAEAFF. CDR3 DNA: TGTGCCAGTAGTTGGGCAGCTGAAGCTTTCTTT.

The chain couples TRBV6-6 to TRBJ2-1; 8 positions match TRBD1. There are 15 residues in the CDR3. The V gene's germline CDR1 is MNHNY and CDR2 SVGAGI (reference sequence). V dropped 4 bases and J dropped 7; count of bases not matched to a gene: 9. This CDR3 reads CASSWDGQGVNEQFF. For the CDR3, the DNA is TGTGCCAGCAGTTGGGATGGACAGGGCGTGAATGAGCAGTTCTTC.

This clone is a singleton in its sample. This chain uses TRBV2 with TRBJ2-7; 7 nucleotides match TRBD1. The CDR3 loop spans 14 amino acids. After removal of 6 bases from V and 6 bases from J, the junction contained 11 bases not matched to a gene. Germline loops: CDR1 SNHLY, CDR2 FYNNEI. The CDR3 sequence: CASSFDRVGVEQYF. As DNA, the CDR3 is TGTGCCAGCAGCTTCGACAGGGTGGGGGTCGAGCAGTACTTC.

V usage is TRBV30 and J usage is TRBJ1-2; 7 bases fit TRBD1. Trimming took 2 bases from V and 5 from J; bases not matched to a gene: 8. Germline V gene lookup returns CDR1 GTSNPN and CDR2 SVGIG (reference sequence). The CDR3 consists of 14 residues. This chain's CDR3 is CAWSLERQGYGYTF. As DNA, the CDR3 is TGTGCCTGGAGTTTAGAAAGACAGGGATATGGCTACACCTTC.

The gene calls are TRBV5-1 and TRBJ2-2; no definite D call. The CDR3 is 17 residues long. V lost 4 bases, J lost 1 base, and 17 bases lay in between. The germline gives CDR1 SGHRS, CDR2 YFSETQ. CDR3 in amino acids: CASSPWSSVLNTGELFF. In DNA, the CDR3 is TGCGCCAGCAGCCCATGGTCTTCCGTACTGAACACCGGGGAGCTGTTTTTT.

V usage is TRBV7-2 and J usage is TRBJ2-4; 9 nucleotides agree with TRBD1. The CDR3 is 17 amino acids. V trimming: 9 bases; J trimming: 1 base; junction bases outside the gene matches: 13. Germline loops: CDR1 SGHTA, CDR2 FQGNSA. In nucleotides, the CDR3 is TGTGCCAGTTTTCCCGGGACAGGGTCGGGGGCCAAAAACATTCAGTACTTC. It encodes CASFPGTGSGAKNIQYF.

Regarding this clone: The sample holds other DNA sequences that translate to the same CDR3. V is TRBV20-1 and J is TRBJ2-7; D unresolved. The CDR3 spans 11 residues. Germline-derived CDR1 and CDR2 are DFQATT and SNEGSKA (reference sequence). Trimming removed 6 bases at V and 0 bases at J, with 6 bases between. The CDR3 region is CSALSSYEQYF. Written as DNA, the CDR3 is TGCAGTGCCCTGAGCTCCTACGAGCAGTACTTC.

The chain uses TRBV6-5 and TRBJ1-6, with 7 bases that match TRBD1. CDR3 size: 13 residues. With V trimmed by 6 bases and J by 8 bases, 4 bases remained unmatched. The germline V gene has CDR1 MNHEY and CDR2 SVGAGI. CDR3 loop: CASSDRDHSPLHF. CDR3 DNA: TGTGCCAGCAGCGACAGGGACCATTCACCCCTCCACTTT.

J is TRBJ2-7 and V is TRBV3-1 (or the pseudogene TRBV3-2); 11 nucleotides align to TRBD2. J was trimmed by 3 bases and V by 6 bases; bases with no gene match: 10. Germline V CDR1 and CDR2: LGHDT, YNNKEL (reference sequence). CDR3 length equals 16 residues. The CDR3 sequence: CASRSAGSGGVYEQYF. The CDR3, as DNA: TGTGCCAGCAGATCAGCCGGTAGCGGGGGGGTCTACGAGCAGTACTTC.

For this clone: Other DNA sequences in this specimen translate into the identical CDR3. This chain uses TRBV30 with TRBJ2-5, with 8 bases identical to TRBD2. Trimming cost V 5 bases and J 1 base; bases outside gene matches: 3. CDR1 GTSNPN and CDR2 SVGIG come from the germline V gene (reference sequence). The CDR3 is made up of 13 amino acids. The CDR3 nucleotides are TGTGCCTGGTCGGGGGGGCGCCAAGAGACCCAGTACTTC. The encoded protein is CAWSGGRQETQYF.

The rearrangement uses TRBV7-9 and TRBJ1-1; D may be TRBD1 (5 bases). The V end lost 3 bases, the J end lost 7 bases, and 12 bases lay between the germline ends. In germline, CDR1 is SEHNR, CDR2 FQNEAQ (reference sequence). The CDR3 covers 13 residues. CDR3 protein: CASSLDIDGEAFF. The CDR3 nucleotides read TGTGCCAGCAGCTTGGACATTGACGGTGAAGCTTTCTTT.

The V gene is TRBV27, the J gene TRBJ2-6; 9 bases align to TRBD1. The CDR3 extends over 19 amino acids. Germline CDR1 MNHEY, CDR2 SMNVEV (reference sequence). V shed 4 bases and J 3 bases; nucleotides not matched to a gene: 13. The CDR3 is CASSSYTGGAHLGANVLTF. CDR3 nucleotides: TGTGCCAGCAGTTCATATACAGGGGGCGCACACCTTGGGGCCAACGTCCTGACTTTC.

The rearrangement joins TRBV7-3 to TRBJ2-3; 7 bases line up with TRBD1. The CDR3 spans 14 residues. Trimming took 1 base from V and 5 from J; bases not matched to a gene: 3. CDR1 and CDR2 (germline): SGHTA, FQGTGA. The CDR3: CASSLNRGKDTQYF. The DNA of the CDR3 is TGTGCCAGCAGCTTAAACAGGGGTAAAGATACGCAGTATTTT.

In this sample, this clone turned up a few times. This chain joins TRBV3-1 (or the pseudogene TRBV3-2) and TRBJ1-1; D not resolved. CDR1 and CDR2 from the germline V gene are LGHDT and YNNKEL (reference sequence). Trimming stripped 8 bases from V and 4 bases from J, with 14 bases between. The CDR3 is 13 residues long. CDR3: CASSKSYGTEAFF. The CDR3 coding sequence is TGTGCCAGCTCTAAGTCGTACGGCACTGAAGCTTTCTTT.

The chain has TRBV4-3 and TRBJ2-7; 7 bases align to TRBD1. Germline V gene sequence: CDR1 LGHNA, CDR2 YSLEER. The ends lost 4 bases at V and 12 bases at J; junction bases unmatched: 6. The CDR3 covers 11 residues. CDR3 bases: TGCGCCAGCAGCCTCGACAGGGAGATGTACTTC. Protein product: CASSLDREMYF.

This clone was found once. CDR3 protein: CASSATGRGLNTIYF. The CDR3 DNA sequence: TGTGCCAGCAGCGCCACCGGCAGGGGCCTTAACACCATATATTTT. This chain connects TRBV9 to TRBJ1-3; maybe TRBD1 (6 bases). There are 15 residues in the CDR3. The germline V and J ends were trimmed by 3 bases and 7 bases, with 17 bases remaining between them. Looked up from germline, CDR1 is SGDLS and CDR2 is YYNGEE.

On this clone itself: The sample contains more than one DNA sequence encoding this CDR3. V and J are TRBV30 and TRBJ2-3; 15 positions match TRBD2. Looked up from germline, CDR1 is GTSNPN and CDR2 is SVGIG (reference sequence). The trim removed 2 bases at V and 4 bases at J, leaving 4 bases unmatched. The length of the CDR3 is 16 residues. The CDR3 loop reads CAWSPGLAGGPDTQYF. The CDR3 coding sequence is TGTGCCTGGAGTCCGGGACTAGCGGGGGGACCAGATACGCAGTATTTT.

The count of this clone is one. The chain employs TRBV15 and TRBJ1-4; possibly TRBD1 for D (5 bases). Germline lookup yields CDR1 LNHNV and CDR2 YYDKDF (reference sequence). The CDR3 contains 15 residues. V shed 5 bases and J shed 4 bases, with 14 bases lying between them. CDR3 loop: CATSPTGHINEKLFF. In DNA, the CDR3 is TGTGCCACCAGCCCTACCGGACACATTAATGAAAAACTGTTTTTT.

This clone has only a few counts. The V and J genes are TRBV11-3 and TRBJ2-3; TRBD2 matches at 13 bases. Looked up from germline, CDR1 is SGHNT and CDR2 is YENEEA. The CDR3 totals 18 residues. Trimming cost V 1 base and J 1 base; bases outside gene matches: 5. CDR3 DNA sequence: TGTGCCAGCAGCTTAGGGACTAGCGGGGGCCCACGCACAGATACGCAGTATTTT. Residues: CASSLGTSGGPRTDTQYF.